A single sample gave rise to the 20 T cell receptor beta chains below, sequenced in a study of regulatory T cells in long-lasting Graves disease (dated by TCRdb to about 2021). The library was built by means of multiplex PCR. TCRdb names Illumina HiSeq 4000 as the instrument used. To build TCR beta libraries, CDR3 regions were amplified by Arm-PCR using iRepertoire HTBI primers. TCRdb cleaned the public reads at Q25 with fastp, built clones with MiXCR and kept in-frame beta chains. Each CDR3 protein gets just one entry, which takes the most common genes and DNA from the rows behind it. The sample includes fewer than 550,000 distinct CDR3 sequences, with roughly a fifth observed a single time. 6.5% to 9% of the sample goes to the ten largest clones. In the paper's terms, the time point label means: persistent/refractory GD, antithyroid drugs over 5 years with positive TRAb. RNA was extracted from PBMCs in TRIzol for both TCR sequencing and RNA sequencing.

This specimen was peripheral blood mononuclear cells (PBMCs), taken when the disease was refractory, from a patient treated with antithyroid drugs. The receptors here all came from a female donor with Graves disease.

J is TRBJ1-3 and V is TRBV5-1; a weak D match, TRBD1 (5 bases). V gave up 0 bases and J gave up 2 bases, with 12 bases separating them. This CDR3 region has 16 residues. Germline values: CDR1 SGHRS, CDR2 YFSETQ. The CDR3 region is CASSLAEGPPGNTIYF. The CDR3 nucleotides read TGCGCCAGCAGCTTGGCCGAGGGACCCCCTGGAAACACCATATATTTT.

This clonotype has at least ten counts. The gene calls are TRBV10-3 and TRBJ2-5, with D possibly TRBD2 on 5 matching bases. This CDR3 has 14 amino acids. V was trimmed by 11 bases and J by 1 base, leaving 17 bases between them. Germline CDR1 reads ENHRY; CDR2 reads SYGVKD. The CDR3 nucleotides are TGTGCCTCTACCCCGGACTGGAGCCAAGAGACCCAGTACTTC. It translates to CASTPDWSQETQYF.

This clonotype was recorded a few times. The rearrangement uses TRBV2 and TRBJ1-3; D is uncertain. Trimming removed 7 bases from V and 2 bases from J, with 9 bases in between. The CDR3 runs 13 residues. Germline loops: CDR1 SNHLY, CDR2 FYNNEI. The CDR3 is CASITEAGNTIYF. Written as DNA, the CDR3 is TGTGCCAGCATCACAGAAGCTGGAAACACCATATATTTT.

Ten or more counts support this clonotype. The rearrangement links TRBV7-8 to TRBJ2-5; D call uncertain. The CDR3 loop spans 14 amino acids. Germline loops: CDR1 SGHVS, CDR2 FQNEAQ. Trimming removed 2 bases from V and 4 bases from J, with 11 bases in between. CDR3 amino acids: CASSLRASRETQYF. Written as DNA, the CDR3 is TGTGCCAGCAGCTTACGAGCTAGTCGAGAGACCCAGTACTTC.

This clonotype was seen at least ten times. V and J are TRBV25-1 and TRBJ1-2; the D gene is possibly TRBD1 (5 bases). From germline, CDR1 is MGHDK and CDR2 SYGVNS. V lost 0 bases and J lost 8, with 25 bases in between. This CDR3 has 18 residues. The CDR3 bases are TGTGCCAGCAGTGAATATATTCTTGGGGCAGAGGGGACGGGAGGCTACACCTTC. Translating it yields CASSEYILGAEGTGGYTF.

The chain is built from TRBV7-9 and TRBJ1-1, with D maybe TRBD1 (5 bases). The V end lost 0 bases, the J end lost 0 bases, and 14 bases lay between the germline ends. Germline assignment: CDR1 SEHNR and CDR2 FQNEAQ (reference sequence). The CDR3 is 17 residues long. The DNA of the CDR3 is TGTGCCAGCAGCTTAGCGTACGACAGCCGGATGAACACTGAAGCTTTCTTT. Its translation is CASSLAYDSRMNTEAFF.

This clonotype has a handful of counts. The CDR3 protein is CSVGGVDSGANVLTF. CDR3 sequence (DNA): TGCAGCGTTGGGGGGGTTGACTCTGGGGCCAACGTCCTGACTTTC. The V and J genes are TRBV29-1 and TRBJ2-6; TRBD2 is a possible D gene (6 bases). The germline V gene encodes CDR1 SQVTM and CDR2 ANQGSEA. This CDR3 has 15 amino acids. V shed 4 bases and J shed 0 bases, with 10 bases lying between them.

This clonotype was recorded at least ten times. This rearrangement joins TRBV7-9 to TRBJ2-5, with 7 bases matching TRBD2. This CDR3 spans 14 amino acids. V was clipped by 6 bases and J by 4 bases; unmatched bases: 8. Germline CDR1 reads SEHNR; CDR2 reads FQNEAQ (reference sequence). Here the CDR3 DNA reads TGTGCCAGCAGTTACCGCGGGGGTCGAGAGACCCAGTACTTC. Translating gives CASSYRGGRETQYF.

The rearrangement uses TRBV28 and TRBJ2-3; no reliable D call. Per germline, CDR1 MDHEN and CDR2 SYDVKM. Trimming shortened V by 4 bases and J by 0 bases, and 8 bases separated the two germline ends. The CDR3 has 14 residues. The CDR3 loop reads CASSSPSSTDTQYF. The DNA for the CDR3 is TGTGCCAGCAGTTCCCCCTCCAGCACAGATACGCAGTATTTT.

This clonotype was counted many times. CDR3 sequence reads: CASSTRDSWGNIQYF. CDR3 bases: TGTGCCAGCAGCACCCGGGACTCCTGGGGAAACATTCAGTACTTC. The chain recombines TRBV12-3 or TRBV12-4 with TRBJ2-4, with a possible D match to TRBD2 (6 bases). V was cut by 6 bases and J by 6 bases, with 18 bases left in between. The length of the CDR3 is 15 residues.

This clonotype was detected ten times or more. J is TRBJ1-1 and V is TRBV27; tentatively, D is TRBD1 (5 bases). The V gene's germline CDR1 is MNHEY and CDR2 SMNVEV (reference sequence). Trimming took off 4 bases at V and 4 bases at J, with 10 bases between the two ends. The CDR3 sequence is 13 residues long. CDR3 residues: CASSSPGGTEAFF. CDR3 in DNA: TGTGCCAGCAGTTCCCCGGGGGGCACTGAAGCTTTCTTT.

The sample holds a few counts of this clonotype. The rearrangement links TRBV28 to TRBJ2-7; D may be TRBD1 (7 bases). Germline V gene data show CDR1 as MDHEN and CDR2 as SYDVKM. The CDR3 consists of 13 residues. V was pared by 8 bases and J by 7 bases, with 18 bases between. CDR3 loop: CASGGGGAEEQYF. In DNA form, the CDR3 reads TGTGCCAGCGGTGGAGGGGGCGCGGAGGAGCAGTACTTC.

This clonotype was seen repeatedly, ten times or more. The chain couples TRBV28 to TRBJ2-7; a weak D match, TRBD2 (5 bases). The germline gives CDR1 MDHEN, CDR2 SYDVKM. The CDR3 consists of 14 residues. V lost 7 bases to trimming and J lost 2 bases, with 15 bases between them. CDR3: CASTPRGPPYEQYF. DNA of the CDR3: TGTGCCAGCACCCCCCGGGGTCCGCCCTACGAGCAGTACTTC.

The chain has TRBV9 and TRBJ2-7; D gene ambiguous. CDR3 length: 13 residues. Trimming removed 0 bases from V and 3 bases from J, with 7 bases in between. CDR1 is SGDLS, CDR2 YYNGEE, per germline. The CDR3 here is CASSVGENYEQYF. Written as DNA, the CDR3 is TGTGCCAGCAGCGTAGGGGAAAACTACGAGCAGTACTTC.

This clonotype was counted only a few times. This chain joins TRBV16 and TRBJ1-3, with D unresolved. Trimming cost V 0 bases and J 0 bases, with 6 bases left between them. Looked up from germline, CDR1 is KGHSY and CDR2 is FQNENV. The CDR3 consists of 15 residues. CDR3 sequence (DNA): TGTGCCAGCAGCCAATCCTCCGGCTCTGGAAACACCATATATTTT. This translates into CASSQSSGSGNTIYF. Supplemented by reference TRBV16 and TRBJ1-3, the full variable domain reads GEEVAQTPKHLVRGEGQKAKLYCAPIKGHSYVFWYQQVLKNEFKFLISFQNENVFDETGMPKERFSAKCLPNSPCSLEIQATKLEDSAVYFCASSQSSGSGNTIYFGEGSWLTVV.

This clonotype was detected ten times or more. The chain links TRBV28 to TRBJ2-7, with D maybe TRBD2 (6 bases). CDR3 length: 13 amino acids. The germline V and J ends were trimmed by 10 bases and 0 bases, with 13 bases remaining between them. Germline CDR1 is MDHEN and CDR2 is SYDVKM. The CDR3 nucleotides read TGTGCCACCTATCTAGCGACCTCCTACGAGCAGTACTTC. Its translation is CATYLATSYEQYF.

To note about this clonotype: Being one base from a much bigger clone, this may be a read error. This chain connects TRBV19 to TRBJ1-2; maybe TRBD1 (6 bases). The CDR3 extends over 13 amino acids. Germline CDR1 is LNHDA and CDR2 is SQIVND (reference sequence). CDR3 in DNA: TGTGTCAGTAGTATCCAGGGGAGCTATGGCTACACCTTC. Translated, it gives CVSSIQGSYGYTF.

This clonotype has a count of ten or more. This chain links TRBV5-1 with TRBJ1-6, with TRBD1 matching over 7 bases. J gave up 9 bases and V 0 bases, and 6 bases lay outside the gene matches. This CDR3 spans 15 amino acids. Germline CDR1 reads SGHRS; CDR2 reads YFSETQ. The DNA for the CDR3 is TGCGCCAGCAGCTTGGTCGAGACAGGGACTTCACCCCTCCACTTT. Its protein product is CASSLVETGTSPLHF.

This clonotype came up many times. The rearrangement links TRBV27 to TRBJ2-7; 10 bases are shared with TRBD2. V dropped 5 bases and J dropped 6; count of bases not matched to a gene: 7. CDR1 is MNHEY, CDR2 SMNVEV, per germline (reference sequence). This CDR3 region has 14 residues. The CDR3 DNA reads TGTGCCAGCAGTACTAGCGGGATAACGGCCGAGCAGTACTTC. It codes for CASSTSGITAEQYF.

This clonotype was seen at least ten times. The V gene is TRBV12-3 or TRBV12-4, the J gene TRBJ1-4; perhaps TRBD1 as D (5 bases). The CDR3 length is 13 residues. Trimming pared 7 bases from V and 6 bases from J, leaving 12 bases between. CDR3 sequence: CASTFMGDEKLFF. The CDR3 DNA reads as TGTGCCAGCACCTTTATGGGGGATGAAAAACTGTTTTTT.